The 5 T cell receptor beta chains reported below all come from one sample, sequenced in a study of cytomegalovirus exposure and HLA in healthy donors. The PCR used 60 Vbeta and 13 Jbeta primers. Assay: immunoSEQ multiplex PCR; the TCRdb copy retains only in-frame clones and omits some. The sample holds around 150,000 clones, less than 85% seen once. The source material was PBMCs. Receptors were obtained from a man aged 50 to 60 in good health and CMV-seropositive.

Comments on this clone: This may stem from a read error, because a much larger clone lies one nucleotide away. The chain is built from TRBV6-1 and TRBJ1-5; D is uncertain. This CDR3 comprises 12 residues. Trimming took 8 bases from V and 0 from J, leaving 5 bases between them. Germline loops: CDR1 MNHNS, CDR2 SASEGT. The CDR3 is CASRGSNQPQHF. CDR3 coding DNA: TGTGCCAGCCGGGGTAGCAATCAGCCCCAGCATTTT.

V usage is TRBV7-3 and J usage is TRBJ2-2, with 8 bases aligning to TRBD1. Unmatched junction bases numbered 3, after V lost 6 bases and J lost 0 bases. From germline, CDR1 is SGHTA and CDR2 FQGTGA. This CDR3 has 15 amino acids. As DNA, the CDR3 is TGTGCCAGCAGTAAGGACAGGGCGAACACCGGGGAGCTGTTTTTT. It is translated as CASSKDRANTGELFF.

The chain joins TRBV27 to TRBJ2-1; 16 nucleotides align to TRBD2. The CDR3 is made up of 18 amino acids. Germline V lookup: CDR1 MNHEY, CDR2 SMNVEV (reference sequence). Unmatched junction bases numbered 11, after V lost 5 bases and J lost 7 bases. This CDR3 is CASSRRGLAGGNVNEQFF. The DNA for the CDR3 is TGTGCCAGCAGTCGTAGGGGACTAGCGGGAGGGAATGTAAATGAGCAGTTCTTC.

The J gene is TRBJ1-4, the V gene TRBV5-6, with a tentative D call TRBD1 (6 bases). CDR1 and CDR2 from the germline V gene are SGHDT and YYEEEE. The CDR3 is 15 amino acids. V was shortened by 0 bases and J by 6 bases, with 12 bases between the two germline ends. CDR3 sequence reads: CASSLARGVDEKLFF. The CDR3 DNA sequence: TGTGCCAGCAGCTTGGCCAGGGGAGTGGATGAAAAACTGTTTTTT.

The chain joins TRBV5-4 to TRBJ2-3; TRBD2 agrees at 13 bases. The germline V gene has CDR1 SGHNT and CDR2 YYREEE (reference sequence). The J segment lost 3 bases and the V segment lost 5 bases, leaving 6 bases of the junction unmatched. The CDR3 has 16 residues. The CDR3 spells CASRPGLAGETDTQYF. Here the CDR3 DNA reads TGTGCCAGCAGACCTGGACTAGCGGGAGAAACAGATACGCAGTATTTT.